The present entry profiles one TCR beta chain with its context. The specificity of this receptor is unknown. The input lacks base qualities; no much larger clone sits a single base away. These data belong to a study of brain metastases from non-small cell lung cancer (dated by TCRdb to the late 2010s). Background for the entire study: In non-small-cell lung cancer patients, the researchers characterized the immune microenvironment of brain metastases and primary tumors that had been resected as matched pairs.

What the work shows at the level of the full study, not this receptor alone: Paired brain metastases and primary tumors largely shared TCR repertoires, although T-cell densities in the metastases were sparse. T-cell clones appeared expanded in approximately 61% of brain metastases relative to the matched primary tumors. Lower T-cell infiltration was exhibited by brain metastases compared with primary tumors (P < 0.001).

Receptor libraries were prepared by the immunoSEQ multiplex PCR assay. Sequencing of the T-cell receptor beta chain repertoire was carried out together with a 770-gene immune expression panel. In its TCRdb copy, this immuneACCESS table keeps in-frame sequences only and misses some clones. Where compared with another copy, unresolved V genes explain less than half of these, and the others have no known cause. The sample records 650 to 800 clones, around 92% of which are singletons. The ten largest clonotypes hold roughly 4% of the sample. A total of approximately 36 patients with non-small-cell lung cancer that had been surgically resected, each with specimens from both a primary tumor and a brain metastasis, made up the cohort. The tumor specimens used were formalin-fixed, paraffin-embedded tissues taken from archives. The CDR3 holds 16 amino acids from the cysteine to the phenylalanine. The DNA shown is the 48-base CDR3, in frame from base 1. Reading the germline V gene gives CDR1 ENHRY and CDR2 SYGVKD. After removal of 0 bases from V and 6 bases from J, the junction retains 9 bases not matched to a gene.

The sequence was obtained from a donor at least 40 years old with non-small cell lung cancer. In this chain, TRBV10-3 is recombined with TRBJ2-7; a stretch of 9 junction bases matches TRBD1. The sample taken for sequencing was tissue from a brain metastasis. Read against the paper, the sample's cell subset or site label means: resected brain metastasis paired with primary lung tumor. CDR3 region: CAISESTGGVAGEQYF. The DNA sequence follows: TGTGCCATCAGTGAGTCGACAGGGGGAGTTGCAGGCGAGCAGTACTTC.